These 16 T cell receptor beta chains originate from one sample sequenced in a study of blood T cell repertoires in COVID-19. This table comes from immunoSEQ multiplex PCR, and its TCRdb copy is limited to in-frame clones, with some not included. The sample records 150,000 to 200,000 clones, more than 75% being singletons. Specimen: PBMCs or T cells enriched from blood (not recorded which). All receptors derive from a man aged 35 to 55 who had recovered from COVID-19.

The chain recombines TRBV7-8 with TRBJ1-6; 8 bases are a match to TRBD1. Germline V gives CDR1 SGHVS, CDR2 FQNEAQ. The V gene end was trimmed by 6 bases and the J gene end by 3 bases; junction bases not matched to a gene: 10. This CDR3 region has 17 residues. The CDR3 bases are TGTGCCAGCAGGCAAACAGGGGGGGGAATCTATAATTCACCCCTCCACTTT. This encodes CASRQTGGGIYNSPLHF. The variable domain in full, completed from reference TRBV7-8 and TRBJ1-6, reads GAGVSQSPRYKVAKRGQDVALRCDPISGHVSLFWYQQALGQGPEFLTYFQNEAQLDKSGLPSDRFFAERPEGSVSTLKIQRTQQEDSAVYLCASRQTGGGIYNSPLHFGNGTRLTVT.

The chain links TRBV7-3 to TRBJ2-1; 8 bases map to TRBD2. J was trimmed by 6 bases and V by 1 base; bases with no gene match: 8. Germline CDR1 reads SGHTA; CDR2 reads FQGTGA. This CDR3 is built from 16 residues. The CDR3 bases are TGTGCCAGCAGCTTAAATCGGGGGGGTTCCCTCAATGAGCAGTTCTTC. Residues: CASSLNRGGSLNEQFF.

The V and J genes are TRBV5-1 and TRBJ2-5; 9 bases are shared with TRBD2. This CDR3 is built from 15 residues. The trim removed 3 bases at V and 5 bases at J, leaving 8 bases unmatched. The germline gives CDR1 SGHRS, CDR2 YFSETQ. CDR3: CASSSSGGPGETQYF. The CDR3 region has the DNA TGCGCCAGCAGCTCAAGCGGGGGGCCCGGGGAGACCCAGTACTTC. Combining the CDR3 with reference TRBV5-1 and TRBJ2-5 gives the whole variable domain KAGVTQTPRYLIKTRGQQVTLSCSPISGHRSVSWYQQTPGQGLQFLFEYFSETQRNKGNFPGRFSGRQFSNSRSEMNVSTLELGDSALYLCASSSSGGPGETQYFGPGTRLLVL.

This clone was detected only a few times. The chain joins TRBV30 to TRBJ1-1; D remains unclear. V lost 0 bases and J 5 bases, leaving 22 bases between the germline ends. Germline assignment: CDR1 GTSNPN and CDR2 SVGIG (reference sequence). The CDR3 has 17 amino acids. The DNA of the CDR3 is TGTGCCTGGAGTGTTGTACGGCTTCGATCCACTAGGACTGAAGCTTTCTTT. Amino acid sequence: CAWSVVRLRSTRTEAFF.

Of note for this clone: The identical CDR3 is also encoded by other nucleotide sequences in the sample. The chain's CDR3 is CASSSQGVDYGYTF. DNA of the CDR3: TGCGCCAGCAGCTCCCAAGGGGTCGACTATGGCTACACCTTC. The chain employs TRBV5-1 and TRBJ1-2; D might be TRBD1 (5 bases). With 3 bases removed from V and 3 bases from J, the gap between germline ends came to 12 bases. The V gene's germline CDR1 is SGHRS and CDR2 YFSETQ. There are 14 residues in the CDR3. The full variable domain, with the rest looked up from reference TRBV5-1 and TRBJ1-2, is KAGVTQTPRYLIKTRGQQVTLSCSPISGHRSVSWYQQTPGQGLQFLFEYFSETQRNKGNFPGRFSGRQFSNSRSEMNVSTLELGDSALYLCASSSQGVDYGYTFGSGTRLTVV.

Here the CDR3 DNA reads TGTGCCAGTAGTATTGGCCTAGCGGGTCCGAGCACAGATACGCAGTATTTT. Translated: CASSIGLAGPSTDTQYF. The chain employs TRBV19 and TRBJ2-3; 8 bases map to TRBD2. Germline-derived CDR1 and CDR2 are LNHDA and SQIVND (reference sequence). The CDR3 is 17 amino acids. The ends lost 3 bases at V and 0 bases at J; junction bases unmatched: 8.

This clone was counted a single time. In DNA form, the CDR3 reads TGTGCCAGCAGCCGGGGCAATTCACCCCTCCACTTT. This sequence encodes CASSRGNSPLHF. V and J are TRBV3-1 (or the pseudogene TRBV3-2) and TRBJ1-6, with a tentative D call TRBD1 (5 bases). Germline V lookup: CDR1 LGHDT, CDR2 YNNKEL (reference sequence). The CDR3 has 12 amino acids. Trimming took off 4 bases at V and 7 bases at J, with 5 bases between the two ends.

V gene TRBV7-3 combines with J gene TRBJ2-1; the D gene is possibly TRBD2 (5 bases). V lost 5 bases, J lost 1 base, and 15 bases lay in between. The germline V gene encodes CDR1 SGHTA and CDR2 FQGTGA. CDR3 length: 16 amino acids. The DNA for the CDR3 is TGTGCCAGCAGCCCCTACGGGATTACTTCCTACAATGAGCAGTTCTTC. Translation gives CASSPYGITSYNEQFF.

The rearrangement links TRBV7-8 to TRBJ2-1; 8 bases agree with TRBD2. The CDR3 spans 15 residues. Germline-derived CDR1 and CDR2 are SGHVS and FQNEAQ. J was trimmed by 5 bases and V by 5 bases; bases with no gene match: 8. Here the CDR3 DNA reads TGTGCCAGCAGCAACAGCGGGGGCCCCCACAATGAGCAGTTCTTC. It encodes CASSNSGGPHNEQFF. Drawing the rest from reference TRBV7-8 and TRBJ2-1, the complete variable domain is GAGVSQSPRYKVAKRGQDVALRCDPISGHVSLFWYQQALGQGPEFLTYFQNEAQLDKSGLPSDRFFAERPEGSVSTLKIQRTQQEDSAVYLCASSNSGGPHNEQFFGPGTRLTVL.

The rearrangement uses TRBV14 and TRBJ2-5; 7 bases align to TRBD2. V dropped 3 bases and J dropped 5; count of bases not matched to a gene: 9. Germline V gives CDR1 SGHDN, CDR2 FVKESK. The CDR3 consists of 15 residues. The CDR3 reads CASSHRDYTQETQYF. CDR3 bases: TGTGCCAGCAGCCACCGGGACTACACACAGGAGACCCAGTACTTC.

This chain connects TRBV5-1 to TRBJ1-1; 8 positions match TRBD1. Germline CDR1 reads SGHRS; CDR2 reads YFSETQ. The CDR3 has 15 amino acids. The junction had 5 bases not matched to a gene; V was cut back by 2 bases and J by 2 bases. The CDR3 loop is CASSLPGTGNTEAFF. The CDR3 DNA follows: TGCGCCAGCAGCTTACCCGGGACAGGCAACACTGAAGCTTTCTTT.

This chain uses TRBV5-5 with TRBJ1-3; tentatively, D is TRBD1 (6 bases). Trimming left V 0 bases short and J 0 bases short, with 16 bases between. The germline V gene has CDR1 SGHKS and CDR2 YYEKEE (reference sequence). The CDR3 runs to 18 residues. The CDR3 nucleotides are TGTGCCAGCAGCTTGGCTCCGACAGGCCGAGGCTCTGGAAACACCATATATTTT. Translating it yields CASSLAPTGRGSGNTIYF.

This chain links TRBV5-1 with TRBJ2-5; 10 bases fit TRBD2. This CDR3 has 14 amino acids. V dropped 1 base and J dropped 7; count of bases not matched to a gene: 4. Germline lookup yields CDR1 SGHRS and CDR2 YFSETQ. CDR3 in amino acids: CASSLTSGEVTQYF. The CDR3 DNA sequence: TGCGCCAGCAGCTTGACTAGCGGGGAGGTGACCCAGTACTTC.

This clone was seen a single time. This chain connects TRBV19 to TRBJ1-4, with 7 bases lining up with TRBD1. The CDR3 length is 14 residues. Looked up from germline, CDR1 is LNHDA and CDR2 is SQIVND (reference sequence). Trimming cost V 5 bases and J 4 bases; bases outside gene matches: 4. The CDR3 nucleotides read TGTGCCAGTAGTGCGGGACAGTATAATGAAAAACTGTTTTTT. Translating it yields CASSAGQYNEKLFF.

The J gene is TRBJ1-1, the V gene TRBV10-3; weak D call: TRBD1 (5 bases). The CDR3 runs 12 residues. V was pared by 1 base and J by 6 bases, with 6 bases between. Germline V CDR1 and CDR2: ENHRY, SYGVKD. This chain's CDR3 is CAISEWGAEAFF. CDR3 nucleotides: TGTGCCATCAGTGAGTGGGGGGCTGAAGCTTTCTTT.

The rearrangement joins TRBV4-1 to TRBJ2-2, with D tentatively TRBD1 (7 bases). The germline gives CDR1 MGHRA, CDR2 YSYEKL. This CDR3 comprises 17 residues. Trimming took off 1 base at V and 2 bases at J, with 14 bases between the two ends. In DNA form, the CDR3 reads TGCGCCAGCAGCCAAGTTCACAGGGGAGGAAACACCGGGGAGCTGTTTTTT. Amino acids: CASSQVHRGGNTGELFF.